This T cell receptor (beta chain) was obtained from a study of CD8+CD57+ T cells in acquired aplastic anemia. In patients chosen for sequencing, flow cytometry had shown CD8+CD57+ cell expansion. For CDR3 and TCR beta VDJ profiling, genomic DNA was the template used. TCRdb re-derived calls from the reads in MiXCR, one entry per CDR3 protein. The sample has 160,000 or so distinct CDR3 sequences; around 43% are singletons. Trimming shortened V by 7 bases and J by 2 bases, and 7 bases separated the two germline ends. The V gene's germline CDR1 is SNHLY and CDR2 FYNNEI. The CDR3 consists of 12 residues. The sequencing input was sorted CD4+, CD8+, or CD8+CD57+ T cells (not recorded which) from PBMCs. V and J are TRBV2 and TRBJ2-3; D is undetermined. This receptor was identified in a human donor with aplastic anemia. In nucleotides, the CDR3 is TGTGCCAGCACCTGGGACACAGATACGCAGTATTTT. Translation gives CASTWDTDTQYF.